Reported below is one T cell receptor (beta chain). Its antigen is unidentified. This sample was taken from a study of memory B cells and T cells in multiple sclerosis. Clones were sequenced by immunoSEQ multiplex PCR, and TCRdb holds only the in-frame ones, with some missing. The sample gives about 32,000 clones, approximately 85% of which show up once; roughly 3% is in the top ten. CDR1 is LNHNV and CDR2 is YYDKDF in the germline V gene (reference sequence). V lost 2 bases and J 4 bases, leaving 6 bases between the germline ends. The CDR3 sequence is 13 residues long. Separate sequencing covered autoproliferating (CFSE-dim) and non-proliferating (CFSE-high) T cells from stimulus-free culture. Some 50 million CFSE-labeled PBMCs were cultured 7 to 8 days unstimulated, then replicate wells were pooled.

The source is a human donor with multiple sclerosis. The chain uses TRBV15 and TRBJ1-5; no clear D gene. Specimen: PBMCs from blood kept in culture. The CDR3 DNA is TGTGCCACCAGCAGATCCCAGAATCAGCCCCAGCATTTT. Protein: CATSRSQNQPQHF. The whole variable domain, remainder taken from reference TRBV15 and TRBJ1-5, is DAMVIQNPRYQVTQFGKPVTLSCSQTLNHNVMYWYQQKSSQAPKLLFHYYDKDFNNEADTPDNFQSRRPNTSFCFLDIRSPGLGDTAMYLCATSRSQNQPQHFGDGTRLSIL.